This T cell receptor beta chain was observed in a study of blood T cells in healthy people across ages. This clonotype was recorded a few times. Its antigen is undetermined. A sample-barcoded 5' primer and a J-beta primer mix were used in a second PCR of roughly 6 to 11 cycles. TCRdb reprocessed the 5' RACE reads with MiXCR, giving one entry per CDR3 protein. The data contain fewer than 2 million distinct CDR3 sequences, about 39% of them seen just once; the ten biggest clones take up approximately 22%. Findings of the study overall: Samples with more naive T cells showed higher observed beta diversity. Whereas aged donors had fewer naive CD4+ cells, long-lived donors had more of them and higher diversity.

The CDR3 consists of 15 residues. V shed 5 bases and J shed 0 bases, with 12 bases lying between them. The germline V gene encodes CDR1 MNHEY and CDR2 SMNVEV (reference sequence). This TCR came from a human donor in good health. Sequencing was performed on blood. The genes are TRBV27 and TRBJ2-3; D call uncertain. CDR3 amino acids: CASSADGSSTDTQYF. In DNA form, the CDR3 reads TGTGCCAGCAGTGCCGACGGTAGTAGCACAGATACGCAGTATTTT.